At least ten counts were recorded for the clone carrying this TCR beta chain. Its antigen is as yet unknown. The sample originates from a study of Graves' ophthalmopathy and Graves' hyperthyroidism. Background on the study: Peripheral blood sampling occurred at initial diagnosis, before any treatment.

Ophthalmopathic donors had moderate-to-severe activity, CAS ≥3 and NOSPECS ≥4, with disease that had lasted under 3 months. Patients were excluded if they had other autoimmune diseases or uncontrolled infections, and likewise if pregnancy or lactation applied. Researchers took RNA transcripts and amplified TCR beta CDR3 regions from them. After a first-round RT-PCR with HTBI primers, a second-round multiplex PCR was run. Each CDR3 protein is one row after TCRdb ran MiXCR on the multiplex PCR reads. The sample consists of 300,000 or so distinct CDR3 sequences, under 20% of them appearing once. Notes on the study in general: Among thyroid clonotypes expanded above 0.001 frequency, most also appeared in blood.

Trimming shortened V by 2 bases and J by 5 bases, and 15 bases separated the two germline ends. This CDR3 comprises 15 residues. Germline values: CDR1 SGHVS, CDR2 FQNEAQ. What was sequenced was peripheral blood. V gene TRBV7-8 combines with J gene TRBJ1-2; D not certain. This receptor was obtained from an adult man with Graves' ophthalmopathy. The DNA of the CDR3 is TGTGCCAGCAGCTTAAGAGTGTGGCCAGAATATGGCTACACCTTC. It translates to CASSLRVWPEYGYTF.